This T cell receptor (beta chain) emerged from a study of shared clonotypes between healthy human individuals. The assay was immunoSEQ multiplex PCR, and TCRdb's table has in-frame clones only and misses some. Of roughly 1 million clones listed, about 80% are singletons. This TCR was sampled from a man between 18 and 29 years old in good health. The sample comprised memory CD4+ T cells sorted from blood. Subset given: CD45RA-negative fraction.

The CDR3 spells CASSLVSGQGYEQYF. Written as DNA, the CDR3 is TGTGCCAGCAGCTTAGTATCGGGACAGGGTTACGAGCAGTACTTC. V is TRBV7-2 and J is TRBJ2-7; 9 positions agree with TRBD1. This CDR3 comprises 15 residues. In germline, CDR1 is SGHTA, CDR2 FQGNSA. The V and J ends lost 1 base and 4 bases, in that order; junction bases with no gene match: 5.